The next 30 T cell receptor beta chains were all read from a single sample in a study of T cell responses to AZD1222 COVID-19 vaccine. Measured with immunoSEQ multiplex PCR; TCRdb has only the in-frame clones, and not every one. The table has about 150,000 clones, about nine tenths seen once; the top ten hold 3% to 3.5%. The sequences come from peripheral blood, collected on day 0 of AZD1222 vaccination. Receptors were obtained from an adult in good health.

This sequence joins TRBV6-5 and TRBJ2-7; 7 positions match TRBD1. Per the germline V gene, CDR1 is MNHEY and CDR2 is SVGAGI. This CDR3 is 15 amino acids long. The V and J ends lost 4 bases and 4 bases, in that order; junction bases with no gene match: 10. The CDR3: CASSSKGTAPYEQYF. CDR3 sequence (DNA): TGTGCCAGCAGTTCCAAAGGGACAGCCCCTTACGAGCAGTACTTC.

The gene calls are TRBV3-1 (or the pseudogene TRBV3-2) and TRBJ1-2, with 11 bases that match TRBD1. V lost 4 bases and J lost 3; bases outside the gene matches: 10. Germline lookup yields CDR1 LGHDT and CDR2 YNNKEL (reference sequence). This CDR3 has 17 amino acids. The CDR3 reads CASSPRTGGAGHYGYTF. The CDR3 DNA reads as TGTGCCAGCAGCCCCCGGACAGGGGGCGCGGGGCACTATGGCTACACCTTC.

This chain links TRBV7-2 with TRBJ2-5, with 9 bases fitting TRBD1. Germline V lookup: CDR1 SGHTA, CDR2 FQGNSA. V shed 5 bases, J shed 4 bases, and the junction held 11 bases outside the gene matches. The CDR3 extends over 16 amino acids. In DNA form, the CDR3 reads TGTGCCAGCAGCCAACAGGGGACAGGGAGAGGAGAGACCCAGTACTTC. Translating gives CASSQQGTGRGETQYF.

This chain links TRBV7-2 with TRBJ2-5, with 7 bases aligning to TRBD2. The CDR3 consists of 13 residues. J lost 4 bases, V lost 4 bases, and 3 bases had no gene match. The germline V gene encodes CDR1 SGHTA and CDR2 FQGNSA. The CDR3 sequence is CASSSGLLETQYF. The CDR3 DNA is TGTGCCAGCAGCTCGGGACTACTAGAGACCCAGTACTTC.

This chain uses TRBV5-4 with TRBJ2-1; 8 bases align to TRBD1. The germline gives CDR1 SGHNT, CDR2 YYREEE (reference sequence). V shed 3 bases, J shed 0 bases, and the junction held 5 bases outside the gene matches. CDR3 length equals 16 residues. The CDR3: CASSSPDRDSYNEQFF. Written as DNA, the CDR3 is TGTGCCAGCAGCTCCCCGGACAGGGACTCCTACAATGAGCAGTTCTTC.

In this sample, this clone turned up once. The V gene is TRBV6-1, the J gene TRBJ2-2; the match to TRBD1 covers 8 bases. V shed 2 bases, J shed 1 base, and the junction held 0 bases outside the gene matches. The CDR3 totals 15 residues. Looked up from germline, CDR1 is MNHNS and CDR2 is SASEGT. The CDR3 nucleotides read TGTGCCAGCAGTGAAACAGGGGGGAACACCGGGGAGCTGTTTTTT. Encoded protein: CASSETGGNTGELFF.

The V and J genes are TRBV20-1 and TRBJ2-1; D is unclear. V gave up 6 bases and J gave up 12 bases, with 15 bases separating them. CDR1 is DFQATT, CDR2 SNEGSKA, per germline (reference sequence). The CDR3 is 11 residues long. Here the CDR3 reads CSALRAPTQFF. The CDR3 nucleotides are TGCAGTGCCCTAAGAGCACCCACGCAGTTCTTC.

The CDR3 here is CASSSVGNPYEQYF. The CDR3 coding sequence is TGTGCCAGCAGTTCCGTGGGTAATCCCTACGAGCAGTACTTC. This chain joins TRBV25-1 and TRBJ2-7; D unclear. V lost 5 bases, J lost 2 bases, and 13 bases lay in between. There are 14 residues in the CDR3. Germline V gives CDR1 MGHDK, CDR2 SYGVNS.

This chain uses TRBV7-2 with TRBJ2-1, with 8 bases matching TRBD1. The CDR3 extends over 17 amino acids. With V trimmed by 5 bases and J by 5 bases, 14 bases remained unmatched. Germline CDR1 and CDR2: SGHTA and FQGNSA. The CDR3 loop is CASSPRRGTGDHNEQFF. DNA for the CDR3: TGTGCCAGCAGCCCAAGGAGGGGGACAGGAGACCACAATGAGCAGTTCTTC.

The V call is TRBV10-3, the J call TRBJ2-7; a possible D gene is TRBD1 (6 bases). Germline V gives CDR1 ENHRY, CDR2 SYGVKD. The V gene lost 3 bases and the J gene lost 1 base, with 10 bases spanning the gap. This CDR3 spans 14 amino acids. CDR3 loop: CAISDLGQSYEQYF. CDR3 nucleotide sequence: TGTGCCATCAGTGATCTTGGACAGTCCTACGAGCAGTACTTC.

The chain recombines TRBV28 with TRBJ1-4; D is unclear. V lost 5 bases, J lost 0 bases, and 10 bases lay in between. Germline V CDR1 and CDR2: MDHEN, SYDVKM. This CDR3 contains 15 residues. In DNA, the CDR3 is TGTGCCAGCAGTCTCGATGCAGCAACTAATGAAAAACTGTTTTTT. Protein sequence: CASSLDAATNEKLFF.

The J gene is TRBJ2-1, the V gene TRBV27, with 11 nucleotides matching TRBD1. Germline-derived CDR1 and CDR2 are MNHEY and SMNVEV (reference sequence). The CDR3 runs 14 residues. J gave up 9 bases and V 6 bases, and 7 bases lay outside the gene matches. The CDR3 here is CASSPGTGGSEQFF. For the CDR3, the DNA is TGTGCCAGCAGCCCCGGGACAGGGGGGAGTGAGCAGTTCTTC.

This chain joins TRBV28 and TRBJ1-5; D gene uncertain. CDR1 is MDHEN, CDR2 SYDVKM, per germline. The CDR3 runs to 15 residues. V gave up 5 bases and J gave up 2 bases, with 13 bases separating them. CDR3 in DNA: TGTGCCAGCAGTATCCAGTTGGAAGGCAATCAGCCCCAGCATTTT. Its translation: CASSIQLEGNQPQHF.

The chain uses TRBV20-1 and TRBJ1-2; D possibly corresponds to TRBD1 (6 bases). This CDR3 has 11 amino acids. Trimming shortened V by 3 bases and J by 6 bases, and 8 bases separated the two germline ends. Looked up from germline, CDR1 is DFQATT and CDR2 is SNEGSKA (reference sequence). The CDR3, as DNA: TGCAGTGCTAGGGGGGCGAATGGCTACACCTTC. This codes for CSARGANGYTF.

V and J are TRBV3-1 (or the pseudogene TRBV3-2) and TRBJ2-1; 11 positions agree with TRBD2. With V trimmed by 3 bases and J by 7 bases, 2 bases remained unmatched. The CDR3 extends over 14 amino acids. Germline assignment: CDR1 LGHDT and CDR2 YNNKEL (reference sequence). CDR3 bases: TGTGCCAGCAGCCATACTAGCGGGGGAAATGAGCAGTTCTTC. This encodes CASSHTSGGNEQFF.

The genes are TRBV9 and TRBJ2-2, with a possible D match to TRBD2 (5 bases). The germline V and J ends were trimmed by 0 bases and 7 bases, with 10 bases remaining between them. Germline CDR1 is SGDLS and CDR2 is YYNGEE. CDR3 size: 14 residues. CDR3 nucleotides: TGTGCCAGCAGCGTAGGTCCAGAGGGCGGGGAGCTGTTTTTT. This sequence encodes CASSVGPEGGELFF.

The chain combines TRBV5-1 with TRBJ2-1, with 9 positions matching TRBD1. V trimming: 6 bases; J trimming: 7 bases; junction bases outside the gene matches: 8. This CDR3 is 14 amino acids long. In germline, CDR1 is SGHRS, CDR2 YFSETQ. This CDR3 is CASTATGGRNEQFF. The CDR3 nucleotides read TGCGCCAGCACTGCCACAGGGGGCAGGAATGAGCAGTTCTTC.

This clone was detected only once. The chain employs TRBV6-5 and TRBJ2-1; possible D gene TRBD1, 6 bases. The ends were cut back, 7 bases at V and 9 bases at J, with 22 bases in the middle. Germline V lookup: CDR1 MNHEY, CDR2 SVGAGI. This CDR3 contains 15 residues. The CDR3 loop is CASNDPGHKLGEQFF. The CDR3 DNA sequence: TGTGCCAGCAACGATCCGGGACATAAGTTAGGTGAGCAGTTCTTC.

This chain links TRBV7-2 with TRBJ2-7; D might be TRBD2 (6 bases). The CDR3 length is 13 residues. V was cut by 5 bases and J by 4 bases, with 12 bases left in between. Germline V lookup: CDR1 SGHTA, CDR2 FQGNSA. In DNA, the CDR3 is TGTGCCAGCAGCGCCTCCGGGGGTTACGAGCAGTACTTC. Its protein is CASSASGGYEQYF.

The chain links TRBV20-1 to TRBJ1-5; no firm D call. CDR1 is DFQATT and CDR2 is SNEGSKA in the germline V gene (reference sequence). Trimming cost V 3 bases and J 0 bases, with 18 bases left between them. CDR3 length equals 17 residues. The CDR3 spells CSASGSDFSGSNQPQHF. The DNA for the CDR3 is TGCAGTGCTAGTGGTTCGGACTTCTCAGGTAGCAATCAGCCCCAGCATTTT.

The chain employs TRBV6-6 and TRBJ1-4; perhaps TRBD1 as D (5 bases). Per germline, CDR1 MNHNY and CDR2 SVGAGI (reference sequence). The germline V and J ends were trimmed by 6 bases and 6 bases, with 17 bases remaining between them. This CDR3 is built from 15 residues. CDR3 amino acids: CASSRPGDGDEKLFF. Here the CDR3 DNA reads TGTGCCAGCAGCCGACCGGGGGACGGGGATGAAAAACTGTTTTTT.

The V call is TRBV5-1, the J call TRBJ2-3, with a possible D match to TRBD1 (5 bases). CDR1 and CDR2 (germline): SGHRS, YFSETQ. Trimming took off 2 bases at V and 1 base at J, with 14 bases between the two ends. The CDR3 is 16 amino acids. In DNA, the CDR3 is TGCGCCAGCAGCTTCTCCGGCGGACATGGCACAGATACGCAGTATTTT. Its protein is CASSFSGGHGTDTQYF.

This clone was detected a few times. This chain connects TRBV9 to TRBJ2-3; the D gene is possibly TRBD1 (6 bases). Trimming pared 6 bases from V and 0 bases from J, leaving 11 bases between. CDR1 and CDR2 from the germline V gene are SGDLS and YYNGEE. There are 14 residues in the CDR3. The CDR3 reads CASNGQSSTDTQYF. The CDR3, as DNA: TGTGCCAGCAATGGACAGTCTAGCACAGATACGCAGTATTTT.

The chain links TRBV24-1 to TRBJ2-6; no firm D call. Germline CDR1 is KGHDR and CDR2 is SFDVKD. With 4 bases removed from V and 0 bases from J, the gap between germline ends came to 3 bases. The CDR3 has 14 amino acids. The CDR3 region has the DNA TGTGCCACCAGTGACAGCTCTGGGGCCAACGTCCTGACTTTC. Its protein is CATSDSSGANVLTF.

The rearrangement links TRBV2 to TRBJ2-7, with D possibly TRBD2 on 5 matching bases. The CDR3 extends over 14 amino acids. Germline CDR1 is SNHLY and CDR2 is FYNNEI. The V gene lost 10 bases and the J gene lost 3 bases, with 19 bases spanning the gap. The CDR3 DNA reads as TGTGCCATCAACCGCCCCCCTCGGGACTACGAGCAGTACTTC. Translating gives CAINRPPRDYEQYF. The whole variable domain, filled in from reference TRBV2 and TRBJ2-7, reads EPEVTQTPSHQVTQMGQEVILRCVPISNHLYFYWYRQILGQKVEFLVSFYNNEISEKSEIFDDQFSVERPDGSNFTLKIRSTKLEDSAMYFCAINRPPRDYEQYFGPGTRLTVT.

The chain combines TRBV25-1 with TRBJ1-2; the D gene is possibly TRBD1 (6 bases). The V end was cut by 4 bases, the J end by 8 bases, with 14 bases between. This CDR3 is built from 13 residues. Per the germline V gene, CDR1 is MGHDK and CDR2 is SYGVNS. The CDR3 region is CASSGSGGWGYTF. CDR3 sequence (DNA): TGTGCCAGCAGTGGTTCGGGGGGCTGGGGCTACACCTTC.

Only one count was recorded for this clone. The V and J genes are TRBV12-3 or TRBV12-4 and TRBJ2-3, with D tentatively TRBD2 (5 bases). With 3 bases removed from V and 3 bases from J, the gap between germline ends came to 7 bases. The CDR3 has 13 amino acids. Here the CDR3 DNA reads TGTGCCAGCAGTTTGGACTTTACAGATACGCAGTATTTT. Residues: CASSLDFTDTQYF.

This clone appeared a single time. The CDR3: CASSSPGLGNTIYF. The DNA of the CDR3 is TGTGCCAGCAGCTCCCCCGGTTTGGGAAACACCATATATTTT. The chain links TRBV7-2 to TRBJ1-3; the D is unclear. Germline CDR1 is SGHTA and CDR2 is FQGNSA. This CDR3 is 14 amino acids long. V gave up 4 bases and J gave up 4 bases, with 11 bases separating them.

The chain links TRBV7-9 to TRBJ2-3; D uncertain. Trimming took off 3 bases at V and 4 bases at J, with 8 bases between the two ends. Germline values: CDR1 SEHNR, CDR2 FQNEAQ (reference sequence). The CDR3 contains 13 residues. CDR3: CASSLTGSDTQYF. CDR3 DNA sequence: TGTGCCAGCAGCTTGACCGGGTCAGATACGCAGTATTTT.

This clone has only a few counts. The rearrangement links TRBV18 to TRBJ1-1; 7 bases align to TRBD1. Germline lookup yields CDR1 KGHSH and CDR2 LQKENI. Trimming cost V 3 bases and J 0 bases; bases outside gene matches: 10. There are 17 residues in the CDR3. The CDR3 loop reads CASSPRQGGNMNTEAFF. The CDR3 DNA reads as TGTGCCAGCTCACCCCGGCAGGGGGGGAACATGAACACTGAAGCTTTCTTT.